This T cell receptor beta chain emerged from a study of breast tumors, draining lymph nodes, adjacent tissues. In TCRdb, the multiplex PCR reads were re-called with MiXCR into one record per CDR3 protein. Among about 52,000 distinct CDR3 sequences listed, roughly 41% were seen once. There are 16 residues in the CDR3. The V and J ends lost 6 bases and 1 base, in that order; junction bases with no gene match: 9. Looked up from germline, CDR1 is MGHRA and CDR2 is YSYEKL. This clonotype was seen many times. The chain joins TRBV4-1 to TRBJ2-5; 9 bases line up with TRBD2. Sequenced sample: breast tumor tissue. The origin of this receptor is a female donor with breast cancer. Some clones in this sample may be carry-over from other donors' samples. CDR3 protein: CASRPSSGSFQETQYF. For the CDR3, the DNA is TGCGCCAGCAGACCCAGTAGCGGGAGTTTCCAAGAGACCCAGTACTTC.